The 29 T cell receptor beta chains below come from one sample, sequenced in a study of Graves' ophthalmopathy and Graves' hyperthyroidism. For repertoire sequencing, the TCR beta CDR3 regions were amplified from RNA transcripts. First-round RT-PCR employed HTBI primers, with a second-round multiplex PCR after it. TCRdb called the multiplex PCR reads again in MiXCR, with one record for every CDR3 protein. The sample shows about 210,000 distinct CDR3 sequences, under 30% of them seen only once. The sequenced sample was peripheral blood. The receptor source for this set is a man aged 45 to 65 with Graves' ophthalmopathy.

This clonotype was seen ten or more times. The genes are TRBV11-2 and TRBJ2-7, with 9 bases matching TRBD2. V gave up 4 bases and J gave up 5 bases; unmatched junction bases: 9. This CDR3 region has 15 residues. Germline-derived CDR1 and CDR2 are SGHAT and FQNNGV. CDR3 nucleotides: TGTGCCAGCAGCTCCATAGCGGGAGTAAGGGACGAGCAGTACTTC. Protein sequence: CASSSIAGVRDEQYF.

The chain employs TRBV5-1 and TRBJ1-2; 7 positions match TRBD1. The CDR3 runs 17 residues. Germline assignment: CDR1 SGHRS and CDR2 YFSETQ. V lost 4 bases, J lost 2 bases, and 14 bases stayed unmatched. The CDR3 sequence: CASSPNPRGGGNYGYTF. CDR3 nucleotide sequence: TGCGCCAGCAGCCCCAATCCTCGAGGGGGCGGCAACTATGGCTACACCTTC.

This clonotype was counted at least ten times. The V call is TRBV28, the J call TRBJ1-1; possible D gene TRBD1, 5 bases. The germline V gene has CDR1 MDHEN and CDR2 SYDVKM. Trimming stripped 6 bases from V and 2 bases from J, with 10 bases between. The CDR3 contains 13 residues. The CDR3 DNA sequence: TGTGCCAGCAGACGACAGTTAAACACTGAAGCTTTCTTT. Amino acid sequence: CASRRQLNTEAFF.

This clonotype was seen at least ten times. The V and J genes are TRBV2 and TRBJ1-5; TRBD1 is a possible D gene (6 bases). The CDR3 covers 16 residues. The germline V gene has CDR1 SNHLY and CDR2 FYNNEI. Trimming shortened V by 6 bases and J by 9 bases, and 24 bases separated the two germline ends. CDR3 region: CASRLSAGQPGGPQHF. CDR3 in DNA: TGTGCCAGCAGGCTAAGTGCAGGACAGCCCGGCGGGCCCCAGCATTTT.

The chain has TRBV19 and TRBJ1-6; D perhaps matches TRBD1 (6 bases). Germline V lookup: CDR1 LNHDA, CDR2 SQIVND (reference sequence). The CDR3 covers 14 residues. V dropped 7 bases and J dropped 6 bases, with 13 bases sitting between them. The CDR3 loop is CASNREKGNSPLHF. The CDR3 bases are TGTGCCAGTAACAGGGAGAAGGGTAATTCACCCCTCCACTTT.

The chain recombines TRBV12-3 or TRBV12-4 with TRBJ1-5, with 12 bases matching TRBD1. The CDR3 is 16 amino acids. V was clipped by 3 bases and J by 6 bases; unmatched bases: 6. The CDR3 loop is CASSFSGTGGGQPQHF. CDR3 nucleotides: TGTGCCAGCAGTTTCTCCGGGACAGGGGGCGGTCAGCCCCAGCATTTT.

This clonotype came up many times. The rearrangement uses TRBV29-1 and TRBJ2-7; 10 bases line up with TRBD1. The germline CDR1 and CDR2 sequences are SQVTM and ANQGSEA. This CDR3 comprises 14 residues. The V and J ends lost 5 bases and 1 base, in that order; junction bases with no gene match: 5. Here the CDR3 DNA reads TGCAGCGTTTCCGGGACAGGGGTTTCCTACGAGCAGTACTTC. Translation gives CSVSGTGVSYEQYF.

The sample holds a few counts of this clonotype. The V and J genes are TRBV6-5 and TRBJ2-7; TRBD2 might be the D (6 bases). The CDR3 spans 15 residues. From germline, CDR1 is MNHEY and CDR2 SVGAGI. Trimming shortened V by 2 bases and J by 4 bases, and 15 bases separated the two germline ends. CDR3 protein: CASSYGTLGRYEQYF. DNA for the CDR3: TGTGCCAGCAGTTACGGGACTCTAGGTCGGTACGAGCAGTACTTC.

This clonotype occurred many times. The V gene is TRBV7-8, the J gene TRBJ2-5; 10 positions match TRBD2. From germline, CDR1 is SGHVS and CDR2 FQNEAQ. CDR3 length: 15 residues. After removal of 1 base from V and 7 bases from J, the junction contained 6 bases not matched to a gene. CDR3 sequence reads: CASSLGTSGLGTQYF. The CDR3 DNA follows: TGTGCCAGCAGCTTAGGGACTAGCGGATTGGGGACCCAGTACTTC.

This clonotype has at least ten counts. The chain uses TRBV12-3 or TRBV12-4 and TRBJ2-7; possibly TRBD1 for D (6 bases). Trimming stripped 7 bases from V and 2 bases from J, with 15 bases between. The CDR3 consists of 14 residues. CDR3: CASTGDILPYEQYF. CDR3 coding DNA: TGTGCCAGCACCGGGGACATCCTCCCCTACGAGCAGTACTTC.

V gene TRBV7-8 combines with J gene TRBJ2-5; weak D call: TRBD2 (5 bases). Germline V gives CDR1 SGHVS, CDR2 FQNEAQ. The ends were cut back, 6 bases at V and 6 bases at J, with 14 bases in the middle. The CDR3 loop spans 13 amino acids. As DNA, the CDR3 is TGTGCCAGCAGAGCGGTGGCCGGGAAGACCCAGTACTTC. Its protein is CASRAVAGKTQYF.

This clonotype appeared many times. The DNA for the CDR3 is TGTGCCAGCAGCTTAGGACAGGGGGCGAATTACGAGCAGTACTTC. It specifies CASSLGQGANYEQYF. The chain recombines TRBV11-2 with TRBJ2-7; TRBD1 aligns across 10 bases. The CDR3 contains 15 residues. From germline, CDR1 is SGHAT and CDR2 FQNNGV. Trimming cost V 1 base and J 4 bases; bases outside gene matches: 4.

The gene calls are TRBV30 and TRBJ2-7, with D perhaps TRBD1 (6 bases). This CDR3 is built from 13 residues. Germline values: CDR1 GTSNPN, CDR2 SVGIG (reference sequence). Trimming removed 0 bases from V and 5 bases from J, with 11 bases in between. The CDR3 reads CAWSVQQGNEQYF. CDR3 coding DNA: TGTGCCTGGAGTGTCCAACAGGGTAACGAGCAGTACTTC.

Ten or more counts support this clonotype. This rearrangement joins TRBV7-3 to TRBJ2-7; D perhaps matches TRBD2 (5 bases). Germline V gene lookup returns CDR1 SGHTA and CDR2 FQGTGA. Trimming pared 1 base from V and 5 bases from J, leaving 12 bases between. The CDR3 loop spans 14 amino acids. CDR3 in amino acids: CASSLNSLGDEQYF. The CDR3 DNA sequence: TGTGCCAGCAGCTTAAACTCGCTCGGGGACGAGCAGTACTTC.

The chain is built from TRBV6-2 or TRBV6-3 and TRBJ2-7; TRBD1 agrees at 7 bases. The CDR3 is 14 residues long. Germline-derived CDR1 and CDR2 are MNHEY and SVGEGT. With 5 bases clipped from V and 0 bases from J, the junction kept 4 bases outside the gene matches. CDR3 amino acids: CASSGWDSSYEQYF. DNA of the CDR3: TGTGCCAGCAGTGGTTGGGACAGCTCCTACGAGCAGTACTTC.

This clonotype has at least ten counts. The chain joins TRBV9 to TRBJ1-6; tentative D call: TRBD1 (6 bases). This CDR3 has 14 residues. The V end lost 4 bases, the J end lost 9 bases, and 14 bases lay between the germline ends. The germline V gene encodes CDR1 SGDLS and CDR2 YYNGEE. For the CDR3, the DNA is TGTGCCAGCAGCATGGGGGCGCCGGGTTCACCCCTCCACTTT. Translated, it gives CASSMGAPGSPLHF.

The rearrangement links TRBV24-1 to TRBJ2-2; 8 nucleotides match TRBD2. The junction had 4 bases not matched to a gene; V was cut back by 3 bases and J by 5 bases. The CDR3 runs 15 residues. Germline V gene sequence: CDR1 KGHDR, CDR2 SFDVKD. In nucleotides, the CDR3 is TGTGCCACCAGTGATACAGCGGGAGTTACCGGGGAGCTGTTTTTT. Protein sequence: CATSDTAGVTGELFF.

There are a few counts of this clonotype. The CDR3: CASSQGVGGYTF. The DNA of the CDR3 is TGTGCCAGCAGTCAGGGTGTCGGTGGCTACACCTTC. This chain links TRBV6-1 with TRBJ1-2; TRBD1 might be the D (5 bases). Germline loops: CDR1 MNHNS, CDR2 SASEGT. Trimming took 5 bases from V and 7 from J, leaving 11 bases between them. This CDR3 spans 12 amino acids.

This clonotype was observed many times. The V call is TRBV12-3 or TRBV12-4, the J call TRBJ1-2; unclear D gene. V was clipped by 3 bases and J by 4 bases, with 6 bases between them. The CDR3 runs to 12 residues. The CDR3 reads CASSLELYGYTF. The DNA for the CDR3 is TGTGCCAGCAGTTTGGAACTCTATGGCTACACCTTC.

Many counts were recorded for this clonotype. V gene TRBV2 combines with J gene TRBJ2-2, with 8 positions matching TRBD2. The trim removed 7 bases at V and 1 base at J, leaving 5 bases unmatched. Germline-derived CDR1 and CDR2 are SNHLY and FYNNEI. The CDR3 loop spans 15 amino acids. The CDR3 loop is CASKTSALNTGELFF. CDR3 sequence (DNA): TGTGCCAGCAAGACTAGCGCTTTGAACACCGGGGAGCTGTTTTTT. The full variable domain, rest sourced from reference TRBV2 and TRBJ2-2, is EPEVTQTPSHQVTQMGQEVILRCVPISNHLYFYWYRQILGQKVEFLVSFYNNEISEKSEIFDDQFSVERPDGSNFTLKIRSTKLEDSAMYFCASKTSALNTGELFFGEGSRLTVL.

This clonotype was detected many times. The chain is built from TRBV6-4 and TRBJ2-2; D uncertain. Germline V gives CDR1 MRHNA, CDR2 SNTAGT. The CDR3 is 14 residues long. V was clipped by 0 bases and J by 3 bases, with 5 bases between them. The CDR3 region is CASSDSVDTGELFF. The CDR3 DNA reads as TGTGCCAGCAGTGACTCGGTGGACACCGGGGAGCTGTTTTTT.

This clonotype was found many times. The chain employs TRBV7-2 and TRBJ2-5, with D possibly being TRBD2 (5 bases). The length of the CDR3 is 11 residues. Per the germline V gene, CDR1 is SGHTA and CDR2 is FQGNSA. With 5 bases removed from V and 9 bases from J, the gap between germline ends came to 10 bases. The DNA for the CDR3 is TGTGCCAGCAGCCTCAGAGCGGCCCAGTACTTC. Residues: CASSLRAAQYF.

The table lists this clonotype with many counts. V and J are TRBV2 and TRBJ2-7; D may be TRBD2 (6 bases). This CDR3 has 14 amino acids. The germline V and J ends were trimmed by 4 bases and 0 bases, with 10 bases remaining between them. Per the germline V gene, CDR1 is SNHLY and CDR2 is FYNNEI. Here the CDR3 DNA reads TGTGCCAGCAGTGCGGGACTCAGCTCCTACGAGCAGTACTTC. Encoded protein: CASSAGLSSYEQYF.

This clonotype was detected many times. The genes are TRBV20-1 and TRBJ1-1; D is unresolved. Deletions cut 6 bases from V and 1 base from J, with 6 bases between. The CDR3 covers 11 residues. Germline V gives CDR1 DFQATT, CDR2 SNEGSKA (reference sequence). CDR3 bases: TGCAGTGCAGGGAAGAACACTGAAGCTTTCTTT. Amino acids: CSAGKNTEAFF.

This clonotype was observed many times. V is TRBV4-1 and J is TRBJ1-6; D is ambiguous. V lost 2 bases to trimming and J lost 7 bases, with 9 bases between them. CDR3 length: 14 amino acids. The germline CDR1 and CDR2 sequences are MGHRA and YSYEKL. Here the CDR3 reads CASSQSGWNSPLHF. The CDR3 DNA reads TGCGCCAGCAGCCAATCGGGTTGGAATTCACCCCTCCACTTT.

By its share, this clonotype is large. The chain is built from TRBV7-9 and TRBJ2-7, with D possibly being TRBD1 or TRBD2 (5 bases each). The V end was cut by 1 base, the J end by 8 bases, with 12 bases between. The germline V gene encodes CDR1 SEHNR and CDR2 FQNEAQ (reference sequence). This CDR3 comprises 13 residues. The CDR3 DNA reads TGTGCCAGCAGCTTAGAATCAGGGACGAAGCAGTACTTC. Protein product: CASSLESGTKQYF.

This clonotype was recorded many times. The chain uses TRBV30 and TRBJ2-7; TRBD1 or TRBD2 may be the D gene (5 bases each). CDR3 length: 15 residues. CDR1 and CDR2 (germline): GTSNPN, SVGIG (reference sequence). V was cut by 1 base and J by 2 bases, with 15 bases left in between. CDR3 region: CAWSGLGRATYEQYF. The DNA for the CDR3 is TGTGCCTGGAGTGGCTTGGGGCGGGCTACCTACGAGCAGTACTTC.

The chain employs TRBV24-1 and TRBJ2-7; D gene ambiguous. Germline values: CDR1 KGHDR, CDR2 SFDVKD. The CDR3 has 13 residues. The germline V and J ends were trimmed by 3 bases and 6 bases, with 11 bases remaining between them. CDR3 coding DNA: TGTGCCACCAGTGATCCTACTACGGGCGAGCAGTACTTC. Its translation: CATSDPTTGEQYF.

This clonotype was observed many times. The chain recombines TRBV7-2 with TRBJ2-7, with 15 bases that match TRBD2. The CDR3 totals 16 residues. Germline values: CDR1 SGHTA, CDR2 FQGNSA. The V segment lost 2 bases and the J segment 6 bases; nucleotides outside the gene matches: 5. CDR3 protein: CASSLSGTSGRPEQYF. The CDR3 coding sequence is TGTGCCAGCAGCTTAAGTGGGACTAGCGGGAGGCCCGAGCAGTACTTC.